This T cell receptor (beta chain) stems from a study of blood T cell repertoires in COVID-19. Study summary: COVID-19 samples, acute and convalescent, were from the United States, Italy and Spain. Nucleic acid was either cDNA or gDNA, and it came from T cells, B-cell-depleted T cells, or PBMCs.

The CDR3 spans 16 residues. After removal of 1 base from V and 0 bases from J, the junction contained 2 bases not matched to a gene. The germline V gene encodes CDR1 LGHDT and CDR2 YNNKEL (reference sequence). Original methodology: Scientists estimated how many nucleated cells there were by amplifying reference gene primers. Clones were read by immunoSEQ multiplex PCR, and TCRdb kept only the in-frame ones, dropping some. The V and J calls and clone size were taken over from that table, and D and trimming were inferred from the DNA. The sample carries tens of thousands of clones, around nine tenths recorded once.

This chain uses TRBV3-1 (or the pseudogene TRBV3-2) with TRBJ2-2, with 7 bases that match TRBD2. The sequence was collected from a man aged 70-80 years with active or convalescent COVID-19. The specimen was peripheral blood. CDR3 region: CASSQGTSANTGELFF. Written as DNA, the CDR3 is TGTGCCAGCAGCCAAGGTACTAGCGCGAACACCGGGGAGCTGTTTTTT.